This T cell receptor beta chain is drawn from a study of CD8+ T cells in alopecia areata. Across the whole study: Patients received oral tofacitinib, 5 to 10 mg twice daily, for moderate-to-severe alopecia areata.

This clone came up once. Between the trimmed V and J ends, which lost 11 bases and 1 base, there was a span of 11 bases. Per the germline V gene, CDR1 is ENHRY and CDR2 is SYGVKD. The CDR3 length is 12 residues. Treatment: oral pan-JAK inhibitor, 5-10 mg twice daily. Following extraction, RNA underwent reverse transcription to cDNA, which served as the sequencing template. The repertoire was sequenced with immunoSEQ multiplex PCR; TCRdb's copy has only in-frame clones and lacks some. The sample has 270,000 or so clones, roughly 60% seen once. The J gene is TRBJ1-2, the V gene TRBV10-3, with D possibly being TRBD1 (6 bases). Sequencing was performed on CD4+ T cells sorted from blood, taken at week 24, from a patient treated with tofacitinib. The sequence was collected from a human donor with alopecia areata. The CDR3 DNA follows: TGTGCCTCGTGGGACAATAACTATGGCTACACCTTC. Translation: CASWDNNYGYTF.